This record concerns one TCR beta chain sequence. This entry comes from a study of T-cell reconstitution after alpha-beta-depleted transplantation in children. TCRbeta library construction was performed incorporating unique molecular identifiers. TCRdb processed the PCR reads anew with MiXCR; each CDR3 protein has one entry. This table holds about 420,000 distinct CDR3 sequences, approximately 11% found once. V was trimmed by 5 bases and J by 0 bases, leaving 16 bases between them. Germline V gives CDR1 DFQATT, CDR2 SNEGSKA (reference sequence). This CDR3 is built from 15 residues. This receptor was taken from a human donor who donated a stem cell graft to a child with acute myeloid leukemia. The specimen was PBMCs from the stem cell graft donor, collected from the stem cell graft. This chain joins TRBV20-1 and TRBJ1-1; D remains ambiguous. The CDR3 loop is CSASPSFAVNTEAFF. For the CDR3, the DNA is TGCAGTGCTTCCCCGAGTTTCGCCGTGAACACTGAAGCTTTCTTT.